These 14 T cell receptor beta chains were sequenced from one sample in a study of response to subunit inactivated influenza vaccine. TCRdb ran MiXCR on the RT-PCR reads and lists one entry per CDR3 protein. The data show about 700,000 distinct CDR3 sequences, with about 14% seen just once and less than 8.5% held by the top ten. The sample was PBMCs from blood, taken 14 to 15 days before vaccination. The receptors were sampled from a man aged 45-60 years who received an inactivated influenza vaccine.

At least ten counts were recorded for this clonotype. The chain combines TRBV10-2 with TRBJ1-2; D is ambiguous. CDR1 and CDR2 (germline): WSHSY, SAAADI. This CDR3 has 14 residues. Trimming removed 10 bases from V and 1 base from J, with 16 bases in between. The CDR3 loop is CATAGAGINYGYTF. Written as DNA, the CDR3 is TGCGCCACCGCGGGCGCGGGGATTAACTATGGCTACACCTTC.

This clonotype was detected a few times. The CDR3 spells CASSSSLPGGVDEQFF. The CDR3 DNA sequence: TGTGCCAGCAGTTCATCCCTCCCAGGGGGGGTCGATGAGCAGTTCTTC. The chain recombines TRBV28 with TRBJ2-1; D tentatively reads TRBD1 or TRBD2 (7 bases each). Germline V gene sequence: CDR1 MDHEN, CDR2 SYDVKM. Trimming shortened V by 4 bases and J by 8 bases, and 21 bases separated the two germline ends. The CDR3 length is 16 residues.

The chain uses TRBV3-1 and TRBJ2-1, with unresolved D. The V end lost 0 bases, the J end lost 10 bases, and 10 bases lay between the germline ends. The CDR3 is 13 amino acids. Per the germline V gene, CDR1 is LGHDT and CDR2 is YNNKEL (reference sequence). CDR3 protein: CASSQDPGWEQFF. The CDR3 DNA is TGTGCCAGCAGCCAAGATCCCGGTTGGGAGCAGTTCTTC.

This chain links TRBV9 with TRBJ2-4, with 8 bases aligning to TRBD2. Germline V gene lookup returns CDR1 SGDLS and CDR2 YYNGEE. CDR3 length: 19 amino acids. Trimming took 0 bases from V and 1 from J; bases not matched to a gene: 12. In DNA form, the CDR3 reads TGTGCCAGCAGCGTAGCTACGGGGGGGGGTGCCTCGGCCAAAAACATTCAGTACTTC. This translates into CASSVATGGGASAKNIQYF.

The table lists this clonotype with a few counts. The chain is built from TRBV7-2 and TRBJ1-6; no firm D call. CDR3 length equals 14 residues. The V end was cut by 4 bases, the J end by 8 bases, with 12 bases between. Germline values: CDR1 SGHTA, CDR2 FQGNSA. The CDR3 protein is CASSSLGADSPLHF. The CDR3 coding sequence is TGTGCCAGCAGCTCTTTGGGCGCGGATTCACCCCTCCACTTT.

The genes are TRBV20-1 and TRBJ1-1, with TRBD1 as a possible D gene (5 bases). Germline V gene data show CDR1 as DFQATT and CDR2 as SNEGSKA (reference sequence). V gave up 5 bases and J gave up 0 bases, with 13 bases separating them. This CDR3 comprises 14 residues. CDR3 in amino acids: CSARLSRVNTEAFF. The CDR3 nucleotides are TGCAGTGCTCGCCTATCCAGGGTGAACACTGAAGCTTTCTTT.

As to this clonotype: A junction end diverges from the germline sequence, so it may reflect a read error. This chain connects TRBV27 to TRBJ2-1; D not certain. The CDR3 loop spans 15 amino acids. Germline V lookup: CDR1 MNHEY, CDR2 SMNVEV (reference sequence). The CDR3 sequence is CASSLYLSSYNVQFF. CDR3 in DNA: TGTGCCAGCAGTTTATATCTGAGCTCCTACAATGTGCAGTTCTTC.

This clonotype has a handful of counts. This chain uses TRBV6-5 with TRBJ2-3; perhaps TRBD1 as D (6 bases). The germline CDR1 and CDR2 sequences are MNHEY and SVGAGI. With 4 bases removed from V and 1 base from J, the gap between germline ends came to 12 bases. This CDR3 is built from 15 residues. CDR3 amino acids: CASSWTEGRTDTQYF. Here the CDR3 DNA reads TGTGCCAGCAGTTGGACAGAGGGACGCACAGATACGCAGTATTTT.

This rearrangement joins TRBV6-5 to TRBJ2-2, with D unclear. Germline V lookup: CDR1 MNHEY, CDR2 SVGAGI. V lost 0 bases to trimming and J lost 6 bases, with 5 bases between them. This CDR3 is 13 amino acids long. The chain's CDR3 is CASSYSIPGELFF. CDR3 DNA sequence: TGTGCCAGCAGTTACTCGATCCCCGGGGAGCTGTTTTTT.

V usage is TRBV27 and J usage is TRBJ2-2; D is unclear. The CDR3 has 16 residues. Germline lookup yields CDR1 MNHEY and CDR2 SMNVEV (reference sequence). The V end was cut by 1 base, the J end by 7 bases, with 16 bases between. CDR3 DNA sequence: TGTGCCAGCAGTTTATTACAGAGATCCAACCGCGGGGAGCTGTTTTTT. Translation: CASSLLQRSNRGELFF.

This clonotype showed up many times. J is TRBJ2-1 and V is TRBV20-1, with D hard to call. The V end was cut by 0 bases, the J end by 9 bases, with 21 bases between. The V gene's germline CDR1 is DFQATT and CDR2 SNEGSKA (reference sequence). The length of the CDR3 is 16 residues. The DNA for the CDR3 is TGCAGTGCTAGAGATTTAACCGGGTTTCGGGTTGGTGAGCAGTTCTTC. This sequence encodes CSARDLTGFRVGEQFF.

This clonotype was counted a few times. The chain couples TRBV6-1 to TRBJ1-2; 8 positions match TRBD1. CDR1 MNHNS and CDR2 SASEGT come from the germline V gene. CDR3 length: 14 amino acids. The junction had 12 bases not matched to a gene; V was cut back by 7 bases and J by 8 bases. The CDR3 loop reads CASTRPGQVGGYTF. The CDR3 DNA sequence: TGTGCCAGCACTCGGCCGGGACAGGTCGGCGGCTACACCTTC.

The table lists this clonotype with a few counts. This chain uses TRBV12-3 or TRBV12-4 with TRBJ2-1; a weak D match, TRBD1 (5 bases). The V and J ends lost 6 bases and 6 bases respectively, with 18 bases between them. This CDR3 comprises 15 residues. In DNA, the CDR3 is TGTGCCAGCAGATTGTCGTTGGGGCCCACCAATGAGCAGTTCTTC. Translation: CASRLSLGPTNEQFF.

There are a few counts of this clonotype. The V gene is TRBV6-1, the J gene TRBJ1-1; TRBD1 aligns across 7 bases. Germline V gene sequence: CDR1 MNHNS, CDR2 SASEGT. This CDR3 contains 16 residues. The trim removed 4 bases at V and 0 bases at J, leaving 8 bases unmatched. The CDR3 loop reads CASSARTGVMNTEAFF. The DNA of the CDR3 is TGTGCCAGCAGTGCCCGGACAGGCGTCATGAACACTGAAGCTTTCTTT.